The 8 T cell receptor beta chains in this list originate from one sample, sequenced in a study of blood T cell repertoires in COVID-19. Sequenced by immunoSEQ multiplex PCR; TCRdb stores in-frame clones only, minus some. The repertoire holds under 110,000 clones, with approximately 84% as singletons. What was sequenced was peripheral blood. The receptors come from a woman aged 55 to 70 with acute or convalescent COVID-19.

The chain links TRBV20-1 to TRBJ2-3; 9 bases match TRBD2. The V segment lost 3 bases and the J segment 0 bases; nucleotides outside the gene matches: 4. CDR3 length: 15 residues. CDR1 is DFQATT, CDR2 SNEGSKA, per germline (reference sequence). The CDR3 spells CSASGTSRSTDTQYF. CDR3 sequence (DNA): TGCAGTGCTAGTGGGACTAGCCGAAGCACAGATACGCAGTATTTT.

This chain connects TRBV20-1 to TRBJ1-1; D remains unclear. The CDR3 totals 11 residues. Germline V gives CDR1 DFQATT, CDR2 SNEGSKA (reference sequence). Between the trimmed V and J ends, which lost 2 bases and 5 bases, there was a span of 6 bases. The CDR3 loop is CSARPQTEAFF. The CDR3 DNA is TGCAGTGCTAGACCACAGACTGAAGCTTTCTTT.

The chain is built from TRBV18 and TRBJ1-1; D not resolved. The CDR3 runs to 13 residues. V lost 6 bases to trimming and J lost 0 bases, with 8 bases between them. Germline V lookup: CDR1 KGHSH, CDR2 LQKENI. CDR3 coding DNA: TGTGCCAGCTCCTCGGAGTTGAACACTGAAGCTTTCTTT. It encodes CASSSELNTEAFF. Full variable domain (remainder filled in from reference TRBV18 and TRBJ1-1): NAGVMQNPRHLVRRRGQEARLRCSPMKGHSHVYWYRQLPEEGLKFMVYLQKENIIDESGMPKERFSAEFPKEGPSILRIQQVVRGDSAAYFCASSSELNTEAFFGQGTRLTVV.

The rearrangement joins TRBV13 to TRBJ2-7; 9 bases are shared with TRBD2. The V gene end was trimmed by 4 bases and the J gene end by 7 bases; junction bases not matched to a gene: 11. Germline loops: CDR1 PRHDT, CDR2 FYEKMQ (reference sequence). The CDR3 length is 15 residues. CDR3 amino acids: CASSSHGTSFGEQYF. The CDR3 DNA follows: TGTGCCAGCAGCTCACATGGGACTAGCTTTGGTGAGCAGTACTTC.

In this sample, this clone turned up a few times. CDR3 loop: CASSPGAYEQYF. The DNA of the CDR3 is TGTGCCAGTAGTCCAGGGGCCTACGAGCAGTACTTC. The chain has TRBV19 and TRBJ2-7; D might be TRBD1 (6 bases). V was cut by 5 bases and J by 2 bases, with 7 bases left in between. The CDR3 contains 12 residues. CDR1 is LNHDA, CDR2 SQIVND, per germline (reference sequence).

V and J are TRBV11-3 and TRBJ2-1, with a weak D call TRBD1 (6 bases). V shed 5 bases and J shed 0 bases, with 14 bases lying between them. The CDR3 contains 16 residues. The germline gives CDR1 SGHNT, CDR2 YENEEA. CDR3 sequence reads: CASSPGQISSYNEQFF. For the CDR3, the DNA is TGTGCCAGCAGCCCAGGACAGATATCCTCCTACAATGAGCAGTTCTTC.

The V and J genes are TRBV19 and TRBJ1-2; possible D gene TRBD1, 6 bases. The CDR3 contains 17 residues. Germline values: CDR1 LNHDA, CDR2 SQIVND (reference sequence). Trimming left V 7 bases short and J 5 bases short, with 26 bases between. In DNA, the CDR3 is TGTGCCAGTACCAATGGGAATGGCCGGGGGGCGATTTATGGCTACACCTTC. Translation: CASTNGNGRGAIYGYTF. Looking up the rest from reference TRBV19 and TRBJ1-2 gives the full variable domain: DGGITQSPKYLFRKEGQNVTLSCEQNLNHDAMYWYRQDPGQGLRLIYYSQIVNDFQKGDIAEGYSVSREKKESFPLTVTSAQKNPTAFYLCASTNGNGRGAIYGYTFGSGTRLTVV.

The chain combines TRBV6-5 with TRBJ1-2; a possible D gene is TRBD1 (5 bases). Germline V lookup: CDR1 MNHEY, CDR2 SVGAGI. The CDR3 extends over 14 amino acids. V dropped 4 bases and J dropped 4 bases, with 13 bases sitting between them. The DNA of the CDR3 is TGTGCCAGCAGTTCCCCGGGCACAGGCTATGGCTACACCTTC. As protein: CASSSPGTGYGYTF.